Below, one TCR beta chain is given with its context. Its antigen is not known. This CDR3 has 14 residues. Trimming left V 8 bases short and J 0 bases short, with 14 bases between. Germline CDR1 SQVTM, CDR2 ANQGSEA. The data originate from a study of CD8 T cells in ankylosing spondylitis. Findings and limits, study-wide: Within ankylosing spondylitis blood, a TCR beta motif made up of several highly homologous variants appeared to be characteristic. Reports of some motif variants in reactive arthritis synovial fluid and blood predate this one. From matched ankylosing spondylitis synovial fluid, disease-linked clones were reportedly recovered at significantly enriched levels. Disease-linked clones bore a CD8+ phenotype, appearing relatively rarely in peripheral blood.

Construction of TCR beta libraries was performed using quantitative 5'-RACE with molecular barcodes. Each CDR3 protein gets one entry after TCRdb re-called the 5' RACE reads with MiXCR. This table holds hundreds of thousands of distinct CDR3 sequences, approximately 26% found once. The rearrangement links TRBV29-1 to TRBJ2-1, with D possibly TRBD1 on 5 matching bases. This clonotype was obtained from a male donor with ankylosing spondylitis. Sequenced sample: blood, either unsorted or a sorted T cell fraction (not recorded which). CDR3 residues: CSTSDRDSYNEQFF. The DNA of the CDR3 is TGCAGCACCTCAGACAGAGACTCCTACAATGAGCAGTTCTTC.